This entry lists 17 T cell receptor beta chains sequenced from one sample in a study of neoadjuvant nivolumab and ipilimumab in lung cancer. Generated by immunoSEQ multiplex PCR, the TCRdb table keeps only in-frame clones and is missing some. The data show about 27,000 clones, with about 70% seen just once and 18% held by the top ten. The source was tumor tissue, collected after neoadjuvant nivolumab, alone or with ipilimumab, at or shortly before surgery. The source of these receptors is an adult with non-small cell lung cancer.

A note on this clone: The sample has other DNA sequences that encode this CDR3 too. The chain joins TRBV4-3 to TRBJ2-7; 8 bases agree with TRBD1. Germline trimming cut 4 bases from V and 1 base from J; bases unmatched to any gene: 3. Looked up from germline, CDR1 is LGHNA and CDR2 is YSLEER. The CDR3 covers 14 residues. CDR3 region: CASSPGTGSYEQYF. CDR3 in DNA: TGCGCCAGCAGCCCAGGGACAGGATCCTACGAGCAGTACTTC.

The chain couples TRBV5-1 to TRBJ1-1; D not certain. Per the germline V gene, CDR1 is SGHRS and CDR2 is YFSETQ. This CDR3 comprises 15 residues. V was pared by 5 bases and J by 1 base, with 15 bases between. Here the CDR3 reads CASSPVEVSNTEAFF. The CDR3 coding sequence is TGCGCCAGCAGTCCCGTAGAGGTATCGAACACTGAAGCTTTCTTT.

The genes are TRBV19 and TRBJ1-1; tentative D call: TRBD1 (6 bases). This CDR3 is built from 15 residues. V was shortened by 5 bases and J by 3 bases, with 16 bases between the two germline ends. Germline CDR1 and CDR2: LNHDA and SQIVND (reference sequence). The CDR3: CASSEDRDKYTEAFF. CDR3 nucleotide sequence: TGTGCCAGTAGTGAAGACCGGGACAAATACACTGAAGCTTTCTTT.

The J gene is TRBJ2-5, the V gene TRBV9, with D tentatively TRBD2 (7 bases). The CDR3 loop spans 14 amino acids. Germline V CDR1 and CDR2: SGDLS, YYNGEE. V was pared by 3 bases and J by 4 bases, with 13 bases between. As DNA, the CDR3 is TGTGCCAGCAGCGAGGTGGGGGGGCGAGAGACCCAGTACTTC. The encoded protein is CASSEVGGRETQYF. Full variable domain (missing parts from reference TRBV9 and TRBJ2-5): DSGVTQTPKHLITATGQRVTLRCSPRSGDLSVYWYQQSLDQGLQFLIQYYNGEERAKGNILERFSAQQFPDLHSELNLSSLELGDSALYFCASSEVGGRETQYFGPGTRLLVL.

This chain connects TRBV5-1 to TRBJ1-2; 8 nucleotides line up with TRBD1. Per the germline V gene, CDR1 is SGHRS and CDR2 is YFSETQ. The CDR3 runs to 13 residues. The trim removed 0 bases at V and 7 bases at J, leaving 2 bases unmatched. The CDR3 reads CASSLETGAGYTF. The CDR3 DNA is TGCGCCAGCAGCTTGGAGACAGGGGCTGGCTACACCTTC.

This clone was detected only once. The chain carries TRBV7-9 and TRBJ1-2, with D hard to call. Trimming took off 3 bases at V and 5 bases at J, with 7 bases between the two ends. This CDR3 is 12 amino acids long. Germline V gene lookup returns CDR1 SEHNR and CDR2 FQNEAQ (reference sequence). The CDR3 region is CASSLLGYGYTF. The CDR3 DNA sequence: TGTGCCAGCAGCTTGCTTGGATATGGCTACACCTTC.

The chain has TRBV4-1 and TRBJ2-2; tentative D call: TRBD2 (6 bases). The CDR3 totals 16 residues. Trimming took off 5 bases at V and 4 bases at J, with 17 bases between the two ends. Per the germline V gene, CDR1 is MGHRA and CDR2 is YSYEKL. The CDR3 spells CASSYSGTLVTGELFF. Written as DNA, the CDR3 is TGCGCCAGCAGCTATTCCGGGACTTTAGTCACCGGGGAGCTGTTTTTT.

V and J are TRBV5-1 and TRBJ2-3, with TRBD2 as a possible D gene (6 bases). This CDR3 region has 15 residues. Looked up from germline, CDR1 is SGHRS and CDR2 is YFSETQ. V lost 0 bases to trimming and J lost 4 bases, with 12 bases between them. CDR3 sequence reads: CASSLEVTGADTQYF. For the CDR3, the DNA is TGCGCCAGCAGCTTGGAGGTAACGGGGGCAGATACGCAGTATTTT.

A single count supports this clone. The rearrangement links TRBV12-5 to TRBJ1-2; no clear D. Germline V gene data show CDR1 as LGHNT and CDR2 as FRNRAP. The CDR3 is 13 amino acids. Trimming removed 7 bases at V and 8 bases at J, with 17 bases between. CDR3 sequence: CASARKAEGGYTF. The CDR3 DNA reads as TGTGCTAGTGCACGGAAAGCGGAGGGCGGCTACACCTTC. Complete variable domain (other parts from reference TRBV12-5 and TRBJ1-2): DARVTQTPRHKVTEMGQEVTMRCQPILGHNTVFWYRQTMMQGLELLAYFRNRAPLDDSGMPKDRFSAEMPDATLATLKIQPSEPRDSAVYFCASARKAEGGYTFGSGTRLTVV.

The CDR3: CASSPGLAGSNAGEQYF. The CDR3 DNA reads as TGCGCCAGCAGCCCGGGACTAGCGGGATCCAACGCAGGGGAGCAGTACTTC. The chain links TRBV5-1 to TRBJ2-7; 13 bases agree with TRBD2. V lost 4 bases, J lost 7 bases, and 14 bases stayed unmatched. Germline-derived CDR1 and CDR2 are SGHRS and YFSETQ. This CDR3 spans 17 amino acids.

The J gene is TRBJ1-2, the V gene TRBV6-5; 7 bases fit TRBD1. V dropped 8 bases and J dropped 7; count of bases not matched to a gene: 7. The CDR3 consists of 12 residues. From germline, CDR1 is MNHEY and CDR2 SVGAGI. In DNA form, the CDR3 reads TGTGCCAGCGGGGAGGGGGCGCGTGGCTACACCTTC. Protein sequence: CASGEGARGYTF.

This clone was recorded once. The chain combines TRBV5-1 with TRBJ1-3, with D perhaps TRBD1 (5 bases). CDR3 length equals 15 residues. Germline-derived CDR1 and CDR2 are SGHRS and YFSETQ. Trimming removed 0 bases at V and 4 bases at J, with 11 bases between. Here the CDR3 DNA reads TGCGCCAGCAGCTTGGCGGGACCTGGAGGAAACACCATATATTTT. Protein: CASSLAGPGGNTIYF.

The chain is built from TRBV2 and TRBJ2-1; D may be TRBD2 (5 bases). This CDR3 is 13 amino acids long. With 8 bases removed from V and 4 bases from J, the gap between germline ends came to 12 bases. Germline CDR1 is SNHLY and CDR2 is FYNNEI. The CDR3 sequence: CASAIGNYNEQFF. DNA of the CDR3: TGTGCCAGCGCCATCGGGAATTACAATGAGCAGTTCTTC.

J is TRBJ1-2 and V is TRBV18; no firm D call. This CDR3 contains 13 residues. The V end was cut by 5 bases, the J end by 1 base, with 8 bases between. From germline, CDR1 is KGHSH and CDR2 LQKENI. Here the CDR3 DNA reads TGTGCCAGCTCAACTCAGAGTAACTATGGCTACACCTTC. As protein: CASSTQSNYGYTF.

The CDR3 loop is CASSPGGARISYEQYF. DNA for the CDR3: TGTGCCAGCAGCCCCGGGGGGGCGCGGATCTCCTACGAGCAGTACTTC. V and J are TRBV5-8 and TRBJ2-7; 8 bases align to TRBD2. This CDR3 region has 16 residues. Germline V CDR1 and CDR2: SGHTS, YDEGEE. The J segment lost 0 bases and the V segment lost 4 bases, leaving 9 bases of the junction unmatched.

The rearrangement joins TRBV7-8 to TRBJ2-6; the D call may be TRBD1 or TRBD2 (5 bases each). This CDR3 has 17 amino acids. Germline V gene lookup returns CDR1 SGHVS and CDR2 FQNEAQ. V was cut by 7 bases and J by 0 bases, with 16 bases left in between. CDR3 bases: TGTGCCAGCACCCGGGGCAGCACCTTCTCTGGGGCCAACGTCCTGACTTTC. This codes for CASTRGSTFSGANVLTF.

The rearrangement links TRBV27 to TRBJ1-2, with TRBD1 as a possible D gene (5 bases). Germline CDR1 reads MNHEY; CDR2 reads SMNVEV (reference sequence). With 7 bases removed from V and 4 bases from J, the gap between germline ends came to 16 bases. The CDR3 totals 14 residues. The CDR3: CASTLRVGAYGYTF. The CDR3 bases are TGTGCCAGCACCCTAAGGGTAGGGGCCTATGGCTACACCTTC.